These T cell receptor beta chains were read from a single sample in a study of cytomegalovirus exposure and HLA in healthy donors. The assay was immunoSEQ multiplex PCR, and TCRdb's table has in-frame clones only and misses some. Of about 240,000 clones listed, approximately 86% are singletons. Sequencing input: PBMCs. The source is a woman in her twenties or thirties in good health and CMV-seropositive. Both conserved end residues are part of each CDR3. Fields, in order: V gene, D gene, clone size, J gene, CDR3 DNA, CDR3 protein. D genes are given only for firm matches. The size field is filled for only some rows; it gives once, few, many or a size class.

TRBV11-2	-	-	TRBJ2-1	TGTGCCAGCAGCTTCAAGGACTGGGAATACAATGAGCAGTTCTTC	CASSFKDWEYNEQFF
TRBV28	-	once	TRBJ2-2	TGTGCCAGCACCCCTCAGAGGGAGGTCAACACCGGGGAGCTGTTTTTT	CASTPQREVNTGELFF
TRBV5-1	-	-	TRBJ2-1	TGCGCCAGCAGCTTGAGGTTGGCGGGCTCCTACAATGAGCAGTTCTTC	CASSLRLAGSYNEQFF
TRBV6-1	-	-	TRBJ1-1	TGTGCCAGCAGTGAATTAGGGGAGAACACTGAAGCTTTCTTT	CASSELGENTEAFF
TRBV12-5	TRBD1	-	TRBJ1-5	TGTGCTAGTGGTTTGGTATGGGACAGGGGGGAGAATCAGCCCCAGCATTTT	CASGLVWDRGENQPQHF
TRBV7-6	-	-	TRBJ2-5	TGTGCCAGCAGCGCGACAGGGAGGGAGACCCAGTACTTC	CASSATGRETQYF
TRBV16	-	once	TRBJ2-7	TGTGCCAGCAACCAACAGGGAATACCCTACGAGCAGTACTTC	CASNQQGIPYEQYF
TRBV2	TRBD1	-	TRBJ1-5	TGTGCCAGCAGTGGGCCAGGGGGAGTCGGTCAGCCCCAGCATTTT	CASSGPGGVGQPQHF
TRBV11-2	-	-	TRBJ1-1	TGTGCCAGCAGCTTAGGGGGCGCGAACACTGAAGCTTTCTTT	CASSLGGANTEAFF
TRBV11-2	-	-	TRBJ1-5	TGTGCCAGCAGCCAAAGCAATCAGCCCCAGCATTTT	CASSQSNQPQHF
TRBV7-9	-	-	TRBJ1-5	TGTGCCAGCAGCCCCGGGGGGGGCCATCAGCCCCAGCATTTT	CASSPGGGHQPQHF
TRBV4-1	-	-	TRBJ2-3	TGCGCCAGCAGCCAAGGAATAGCGCAAAGACCCACAGATACGCAGTATTTT	CASSQGIAQRPTDTQYF
TRBV5-1	TRBD2	-	TRBJ2-7	TGCGCCAGCAGCCCGCGGGAGGACCCCTACGAGCAGTACTTC	CASSPREDPYEQYF
TRBV11-2	TRBD1	-	TRBJ1-1	TGTGCCAGCAGCTTATACCCGGGACAGGGGACTGAAGCTTTCTTT	CASSLYPGQGTEAFF
TRBV18	-	-	TRBJ1-2	TGTGCCAGCTCACCACGGACAGCTGACCCCTATGGCTACACCTTC	CASSPRTADPYGYTF
TRBV6-5	-	-	TRBJ2-5	TGTGCCAGCAGTTACTCGACGGAGGAGACCCAGTACTTC	CASSYSTEETQYF
TRBV25-1	TRBD2	-	TRBJ2-1	TGTGCCAGCAGTGACCCTTCCCAGCGGGAGGGTAGAAATGAGCAGTTCTTC	CASSDPSQREGRNEQFF
TRBV29-1	TRBD1	-	TRBJ2-2	TGCAGCGTTGAAGTTAAGGGGGCGACCGGGGAGCTGTTTTTT	CSVEVKGATGELFF
TRBV6-5	TRBD2	-	TRBJ2-1	TGTGCCAGCAGTTTTGTTAGCGGGAGCTCCTACAATGAGCAGTTCTTC	CASSFVSGSSYNEQFF
TRBV27	-	-	TRBJ2-3	TGTGCCAGCAGTAATCCGGGAAGCACAGATACGCAGTATTTT	CASSNPGSTDTQYF
TRBV7-9	-	-	TRBJ2-3	TGTGCCAGCAGCTCGACTAGATCAGATACGCAGTATTTT	CASSSTRSDTQYF
TRBV5-1	TRBD2	-	TRBJ2-5	TGCGCCAGCAGCTGGCCTGGGACTAGCGGCCAAGAGACCCAGTACTTC	CASSWPGTSGQETQYF
TRBV25-1	-	once	TRBJ1-2	TGTGCCAGCAGTGATCGGGGGACCCTTGGCGGCTACACCTTC	CASSDRGTLGGYTF